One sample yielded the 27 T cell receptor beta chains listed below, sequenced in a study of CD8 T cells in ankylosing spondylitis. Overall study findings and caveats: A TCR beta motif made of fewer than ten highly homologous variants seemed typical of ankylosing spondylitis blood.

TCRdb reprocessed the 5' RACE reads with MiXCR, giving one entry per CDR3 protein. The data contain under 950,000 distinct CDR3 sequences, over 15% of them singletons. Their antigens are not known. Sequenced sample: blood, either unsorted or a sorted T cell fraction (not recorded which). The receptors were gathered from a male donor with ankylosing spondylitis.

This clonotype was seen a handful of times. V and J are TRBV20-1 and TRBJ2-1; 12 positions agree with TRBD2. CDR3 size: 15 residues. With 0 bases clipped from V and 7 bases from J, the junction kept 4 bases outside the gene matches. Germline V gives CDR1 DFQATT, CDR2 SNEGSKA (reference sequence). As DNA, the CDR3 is TGCAGTGCTAGAGATAGGACTAGCGGGATAAATGAGCAGTTCTTC. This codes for CSARDRTSGINEQFF.

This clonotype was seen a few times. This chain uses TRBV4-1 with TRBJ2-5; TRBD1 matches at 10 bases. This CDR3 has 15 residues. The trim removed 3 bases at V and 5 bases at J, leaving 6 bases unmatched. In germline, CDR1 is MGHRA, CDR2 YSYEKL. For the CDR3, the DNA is TGCGCCAGCAGCCACACCCGGGACAGGGGCGAGACCCAGTACTTC. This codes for CASSHTRDRGETQYF.

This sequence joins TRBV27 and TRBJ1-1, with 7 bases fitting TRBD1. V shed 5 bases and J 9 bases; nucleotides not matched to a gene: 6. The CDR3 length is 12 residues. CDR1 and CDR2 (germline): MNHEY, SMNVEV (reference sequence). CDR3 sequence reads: CASSPQGDQAFF. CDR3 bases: TGTGCCAGCAGTCCCCAGGGGGACCAAGCTTTCTTT.

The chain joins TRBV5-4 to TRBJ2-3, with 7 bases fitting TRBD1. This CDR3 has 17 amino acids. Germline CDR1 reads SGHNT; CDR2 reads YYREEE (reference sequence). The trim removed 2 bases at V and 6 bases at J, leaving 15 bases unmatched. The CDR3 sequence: CASSFPGQSLQKDTQYF. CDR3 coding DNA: TGTGCCAGCAGCTTCCCGGGACAGTCCCTACAAAAGGATACGCAGTATTTT.

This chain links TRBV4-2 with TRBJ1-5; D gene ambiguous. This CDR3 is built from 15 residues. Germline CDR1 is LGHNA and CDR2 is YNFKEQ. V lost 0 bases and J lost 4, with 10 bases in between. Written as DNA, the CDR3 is TGTGCCAGCAGCCAAGAAGCACTGAATAATCAGCCCCAGCATTTT. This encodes CASSQEALNNQPQHF.

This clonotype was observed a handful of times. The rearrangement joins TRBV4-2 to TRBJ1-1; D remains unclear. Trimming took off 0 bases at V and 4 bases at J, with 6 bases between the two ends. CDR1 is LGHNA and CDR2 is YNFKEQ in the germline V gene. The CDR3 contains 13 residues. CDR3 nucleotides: TGTGCCAGCAGCCAAGACGGGGTCACTGAAGCTTTCTTT. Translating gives CASSQDGVTEAFF.

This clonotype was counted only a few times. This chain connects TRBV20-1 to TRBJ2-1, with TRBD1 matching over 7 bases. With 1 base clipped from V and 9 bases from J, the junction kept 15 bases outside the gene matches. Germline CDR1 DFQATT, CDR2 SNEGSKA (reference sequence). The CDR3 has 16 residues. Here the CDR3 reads CSARGYHRGTRSEQFF. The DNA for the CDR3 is TGCAGTGCTAGAGGATATCACAGGGGCACCAGAAGTGAGCAGTTCTTC.

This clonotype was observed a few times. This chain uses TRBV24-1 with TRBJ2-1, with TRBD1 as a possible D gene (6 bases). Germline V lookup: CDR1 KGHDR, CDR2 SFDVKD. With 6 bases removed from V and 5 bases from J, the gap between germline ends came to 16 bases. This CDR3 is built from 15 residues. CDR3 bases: TGTGCCACCAGTCCCTCTCGCACAGGGAACAATGAGCAGTTCTTC. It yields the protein CATSPSRTGNNEQFF.

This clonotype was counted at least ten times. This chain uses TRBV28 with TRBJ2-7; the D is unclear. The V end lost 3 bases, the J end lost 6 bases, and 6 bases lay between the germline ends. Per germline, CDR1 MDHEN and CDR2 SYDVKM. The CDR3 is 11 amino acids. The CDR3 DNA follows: TGTGCCAGCAGTTTTAGAAGCGAGCAGTACTTC. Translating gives CASSFRSEQYF. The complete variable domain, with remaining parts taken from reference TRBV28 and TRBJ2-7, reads DVKVTQSSRYLVKRTGEKVFLECVQDMDHENMFWYRQDPGLGLRLIYFSYDVKMKEKGDIPEGYSVSREKKERFSLILESASTNQTSMYLCASSFRSEQYFGPGTRLTVT.

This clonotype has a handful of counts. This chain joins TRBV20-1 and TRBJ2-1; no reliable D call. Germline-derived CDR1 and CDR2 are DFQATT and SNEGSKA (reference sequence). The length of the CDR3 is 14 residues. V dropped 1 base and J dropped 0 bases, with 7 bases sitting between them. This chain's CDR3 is CSARVTVSYNEQFF. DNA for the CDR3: TGCAGTGCTAGAGTGACGGTCTCCTACAATGAGCAGTTCTTC.

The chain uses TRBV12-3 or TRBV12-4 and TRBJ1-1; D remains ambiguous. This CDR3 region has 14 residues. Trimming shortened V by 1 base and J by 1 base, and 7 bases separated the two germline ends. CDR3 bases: TGTGCCAGCAGTTTAGGGAAGACGAACACTGAAGCTTTCTTT. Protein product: CASSLGKTNTEAFF.

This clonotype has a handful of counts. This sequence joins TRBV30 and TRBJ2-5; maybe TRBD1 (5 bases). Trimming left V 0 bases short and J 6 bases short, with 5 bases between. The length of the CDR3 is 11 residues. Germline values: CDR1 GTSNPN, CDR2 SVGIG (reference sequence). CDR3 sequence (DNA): TGTGCCTGGAGTGTGGGGCAGACCCAGTACTTC. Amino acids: CAWSVGQTQYF.

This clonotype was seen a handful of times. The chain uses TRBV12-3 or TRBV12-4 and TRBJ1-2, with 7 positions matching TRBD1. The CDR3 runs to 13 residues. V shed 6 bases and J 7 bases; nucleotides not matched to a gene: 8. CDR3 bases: TGTGCCAGCAGATCCTCAGGGGGAGCTGGCTACACCTTC. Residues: CASRSSGGAGYTF.

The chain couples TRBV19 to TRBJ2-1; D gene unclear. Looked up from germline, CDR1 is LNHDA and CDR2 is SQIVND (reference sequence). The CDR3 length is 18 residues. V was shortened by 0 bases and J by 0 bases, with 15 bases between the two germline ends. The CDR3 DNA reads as TGTGCCAGTAGTATAGAAGGAACCGGATCCAACTCCTACAATGAGCAGTTCTTC. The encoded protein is CASSIEGTGSNSYNEQFF.

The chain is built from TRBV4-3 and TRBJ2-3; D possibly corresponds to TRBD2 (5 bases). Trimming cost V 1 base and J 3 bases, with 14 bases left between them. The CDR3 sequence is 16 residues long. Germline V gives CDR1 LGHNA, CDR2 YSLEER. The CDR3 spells CASSQGGRRGTDTQYF. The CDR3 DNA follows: TGCGCCAGCAGCCAAGGTGGCCGCCGGGGAACAGATACGCAGTATTTT.

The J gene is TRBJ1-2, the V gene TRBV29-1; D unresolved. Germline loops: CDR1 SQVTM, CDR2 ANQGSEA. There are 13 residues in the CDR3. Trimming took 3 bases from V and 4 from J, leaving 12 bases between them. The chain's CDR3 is CSVEVGSSYGYTF. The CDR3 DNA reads TGCAGCGTTGAGGTGGGGAGCTCCTATGGCTACACCTTC.

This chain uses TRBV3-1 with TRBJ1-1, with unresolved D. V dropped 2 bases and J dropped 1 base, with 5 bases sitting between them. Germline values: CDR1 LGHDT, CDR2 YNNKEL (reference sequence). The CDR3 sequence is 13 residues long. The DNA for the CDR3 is TGTGCCAGCAGCCAAAATCCGAACACTGAAGCTTTCTTT. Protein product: CASSQNPNTEAFF.

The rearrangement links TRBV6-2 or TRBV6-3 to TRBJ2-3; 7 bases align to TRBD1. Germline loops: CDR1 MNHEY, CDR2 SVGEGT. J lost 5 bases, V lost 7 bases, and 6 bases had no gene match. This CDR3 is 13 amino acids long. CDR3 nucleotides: TGTGCCAGCACACAGGGGTTTGGAGATACGCAGTATTTT. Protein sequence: CASTQGFGDTQYF.

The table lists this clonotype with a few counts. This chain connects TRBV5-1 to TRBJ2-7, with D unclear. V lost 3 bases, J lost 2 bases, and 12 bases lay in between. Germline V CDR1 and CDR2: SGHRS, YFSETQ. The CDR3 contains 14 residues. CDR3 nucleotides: TGCGCCAGCAGCTCCCTTGGGCCCACCTACGAGCAGTACTTC. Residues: CASSSLGPTYEQYF.

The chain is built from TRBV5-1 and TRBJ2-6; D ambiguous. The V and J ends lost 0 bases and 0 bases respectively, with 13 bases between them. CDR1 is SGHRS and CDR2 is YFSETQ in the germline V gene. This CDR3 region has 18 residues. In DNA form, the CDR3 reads TGCGCCAGCAGCTTGGTTGCAGGAATCGGCTCTGGGGCCAACGTCCTGACTTTC. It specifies CASSLVAGIGSGANVLTF.

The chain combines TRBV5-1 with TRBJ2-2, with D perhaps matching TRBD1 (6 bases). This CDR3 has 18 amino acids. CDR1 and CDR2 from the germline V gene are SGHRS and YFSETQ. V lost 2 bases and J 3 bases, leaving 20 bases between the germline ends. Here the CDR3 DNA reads TGCGCCAGCAGCTTCGAACCCCCCCACGGACAGTACACCGGGGAGCTGTTTTTT. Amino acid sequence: CASSFEPPHGQYTGELFF.

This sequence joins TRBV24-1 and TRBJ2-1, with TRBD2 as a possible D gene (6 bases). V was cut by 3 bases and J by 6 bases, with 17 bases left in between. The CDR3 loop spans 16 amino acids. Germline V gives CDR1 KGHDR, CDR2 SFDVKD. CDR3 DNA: TGTGCCACCAGTGATCCCCGGGACTCTAGCTCCAATGAGCAGTTCTTC. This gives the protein CATSDPRDSSSNEQFF.

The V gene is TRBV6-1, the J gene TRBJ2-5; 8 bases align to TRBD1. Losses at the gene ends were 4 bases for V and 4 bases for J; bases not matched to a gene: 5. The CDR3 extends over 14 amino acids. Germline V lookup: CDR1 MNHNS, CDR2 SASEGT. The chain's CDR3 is CASSGSGGGETQYF. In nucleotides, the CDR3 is TGTGCCAGCAGTGGCTCAGGGGGCGGAGAGACCCAGTACTTC.

This chain's CDR3 is CATSRDDRGGQPQHF. CDR3 sequence (DNA): TGTGCCACCAGCAGAGATGACCGGGGAGGTCAGCCCCAGCATTTT. The chain couples TRBV15 to TRBJ1-5; D unclear. The V gene's germline CDR1 is LNHNV and CDR2 YYDKDF (reference sequence). The CDR3 loop spans 15 amino acids. Trimming shortened V by 0 bases and J by 6 bases, and 12 bases separated the two germline ends.

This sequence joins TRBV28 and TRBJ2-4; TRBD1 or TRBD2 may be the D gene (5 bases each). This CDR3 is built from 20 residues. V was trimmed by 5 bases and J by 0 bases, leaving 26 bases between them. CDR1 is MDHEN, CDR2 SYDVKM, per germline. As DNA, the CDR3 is TGTGCCAGCAGTCCCTGGGCCCTTCGGGGCGGCGAACTAGCCAAAAACATTCAGTACTTC. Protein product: CASSPWALRGGELAKNIQYF.

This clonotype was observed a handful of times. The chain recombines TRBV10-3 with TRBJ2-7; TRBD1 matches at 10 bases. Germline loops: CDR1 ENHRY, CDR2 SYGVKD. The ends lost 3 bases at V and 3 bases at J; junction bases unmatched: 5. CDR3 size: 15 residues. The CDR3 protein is CAISEGDRGFYEQYF. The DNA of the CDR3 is TGTGCCATCAGTGAAGGGGACAGGGGATTCTACGAGCAGTACTTC.

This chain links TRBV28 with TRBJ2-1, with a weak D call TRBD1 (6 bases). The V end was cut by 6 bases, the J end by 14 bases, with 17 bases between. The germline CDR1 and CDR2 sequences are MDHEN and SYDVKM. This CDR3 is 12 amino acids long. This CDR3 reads CASRQGPTLEFF. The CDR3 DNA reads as TGTGCCAGCAGACAGGGCCCCACCCTGGAGTTCTTC.